These 8 T cell receptor beta chains were all obtained from the same sample, sequenced in a study of STAT5B mutations in CD4+ large granular lymphocyte leukemia. TCRdb's table, derived via immunoSEQ multiplex PCR, lists solely in-frame clones and lacks some. The sample has 30,000 to 40,000 clones, approximately 85% seen once. Sequences were obtained from CD4+ T cells from blood buffy coats. The source of these receptors is a human donor in good health.

This rearrangement joins TRBV6-1 to TRBJ1-1; no firm D call. The germline CDR1 and CDR2 sequences are MNHNS and SASEGT. The CDR3 has 11 amino acids. V lost 3 bases and J 11 bases, leaving 10 bases between the germline ends. In DNA, the CDR3 is TGTGCCAGCAGTGATCGGTTGAGGGCTTTCTTT. Protein sequence: CASSDRLRAFF.

The chain uses TRBV19 and TRBJ1-4; weak D call: TRBD1 (6 bases). The V and J ends lost 1 base and 8 bases respectively, with 17 bases between them. Per germline, CDR1 LNHDA and CDR2 SQIVND (reference sequence). The CDR3 is 16 residues long. The chain's CDR3 is CASSIGGGRGEEKLFF. CDR3 DNA sequence: TGTGCCAGTAGTATAGGGGGAGGCAGGGGTGAAGAAAAACTGTTTTTT.

The chain joins TRBV29-1 to TRBJ2-3, with D possibly matching TRBD1 (6 bases). CDR1 and CDR2 from the germline V gene are SQVTM and ANQGSEA. This CDR3 is 12 amino acids long. The V gene lost 4 bases and the J gene lost 2 bases, with 7 bases spanning the gap. The CDR3 DNA follows: TGCAGCGTTGGGACAGACACAGATACGCAGTATTTT. Its protein is CSVGTDTDTQYF.

The chain recombines TRBV19 with TRBJ2-7, with 8 positions matching TRBD1. Germline V CDR1 and CDR2: LNHDA, SQIVND (reference sequence). CDR3 length: 16 residues. With 3 bases clipped from V and 1 base from J, the junction kept 8 bases outside the gene matches. CDR3: CASSISTGGYSYEQYF. The CDR3 DNA sequence: TGTGCCAGTAGTATTAGCACAGGGGGGTATTCCTACGAGCAGTACTTC.

This clone was seen a few times. A read error may account for a junction end that differs from germline. The chain is built from TRBV2 and TRBJ1-1, with D hard to call. The CDR3 is made up of 13 amino acids. CDR1 and CDR2 (germline): SNHLY, FYNNEI. The CDR3 protein is CASSKTRNNEAFF. The CDR3 region has the DNA TGTGCCAGCAGTAAGACACGCAACAATGAAGCTTTCTTT.

The chain links TRBV27 to TRBJ1-2; 8 bases map to TRBD1. The CDR3 runs to 14 residues. V shed 8 bases and J 3 bases; nucleotides not matched to a gene: 8. Germline loops: CDR1 MNHEY, CDR2 SMNVEV (reference sequence). The CDR3 sequence is CASGTQGGDYGYTF. CDR3 DNA sequence: TGTGCCAGCGGAACACAGGGGGGGGACTATGGCTACACCTTC.

This clone was picked up a small number of times. V and J are TRBV4-3 and TRBJ1-6, with a weak D call TRBD1 (5 bases). This CDR3 has 14 residues. V lost 0 bases and J lost 8, with 8 bases in between. CDR1 is LGHNA, CDR2 YSLEER, per germline. The CDR3 loop reads CASSQDSGDSPLHF. The CDR3 region has the DNA TGCGCCAGCAGCCAAGATTCGGGGGATTCACCCCTCCACTTT.

The chain is built from TRBV4-1 and TRBJ2-7; 8 bases line up with TRBD1. The V segment lost 4 bases and the J segment 0 bases; nucleotides outside the gene matches: 11. Per germline, CDR1 MGHRA and CDR2 YSYEKL. The CDR3 consists of 17 residues. The CDR3 protein is CASSPLGTGGPSYEQYF. CDR3 nucleotides: TGCGCCAGCAGCCCCTTGGGAACAGGGGGTCCCTCCTACGAGCAGTACTTC.